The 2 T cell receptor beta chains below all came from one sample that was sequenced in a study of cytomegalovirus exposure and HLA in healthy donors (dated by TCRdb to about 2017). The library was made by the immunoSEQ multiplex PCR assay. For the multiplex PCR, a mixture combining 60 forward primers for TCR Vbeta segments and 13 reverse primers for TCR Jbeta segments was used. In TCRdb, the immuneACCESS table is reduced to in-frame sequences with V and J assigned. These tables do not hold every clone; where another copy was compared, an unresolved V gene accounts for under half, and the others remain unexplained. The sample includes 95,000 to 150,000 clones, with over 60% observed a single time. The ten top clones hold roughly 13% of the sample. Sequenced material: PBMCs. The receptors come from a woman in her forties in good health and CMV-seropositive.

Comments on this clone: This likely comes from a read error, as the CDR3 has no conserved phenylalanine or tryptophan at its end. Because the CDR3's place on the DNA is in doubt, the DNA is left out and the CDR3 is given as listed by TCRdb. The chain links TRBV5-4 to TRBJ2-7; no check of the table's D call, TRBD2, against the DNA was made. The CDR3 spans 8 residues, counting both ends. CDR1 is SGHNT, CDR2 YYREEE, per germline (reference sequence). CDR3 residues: CFISVPAK.

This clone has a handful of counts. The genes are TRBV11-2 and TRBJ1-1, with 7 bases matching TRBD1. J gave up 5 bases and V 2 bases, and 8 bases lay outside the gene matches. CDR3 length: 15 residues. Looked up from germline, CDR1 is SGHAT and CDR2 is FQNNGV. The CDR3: CASSLQQGRRTEAFF. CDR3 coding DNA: TGTGCCAGCAGCTTACAACAGGGGAGGAGAACTGAAGCTTTCTTT.